This entry concerns a single T cell receptor beta chain. CDR1 and CDR2 (germline): KGHSH, LQKENI. V lost 3 bases, J lost 7 bases, and 4 bases stayed unmatched. This CDR3 has 14 residues. The entry originates in a study of blood T cell repertoires in COVID-19. Sequencing used immunoSEQ multiplex PCR; TCRdb keeps in-frame clones, though not all of them. Of approximately 150,000 clones in the sample, approximately 88% were seen once. The chain couples TRBV18 to TRBJ2-1; 9 nucleotides align to TRBD1. This sequence was found in a man in his sixties or seventies who had been exposed to COVID-19. The sample consisted of PBMCs or T cells enriched from blood (not recorded which). The CDR3 DNA reads as TGTGCCAGCTCACCGGGACAGGGAGGAAATGAGCAGTTCTTC. Protein sequence: CASSPGQGGNEQFF. Combining the CDR3 with reference TRBV18 and TRBJ2-1 gives the whole variable domain NAGVMQNPRHLVRRRGQEARLRCSPMKGHSHVYWYRQLPEEGLKFMVYLQKENIIDESGMPKERFSAEFPKEGPSILRIQQVVRGDSAAYFCASSPGQGGNEQFFGPGTRLTVL.